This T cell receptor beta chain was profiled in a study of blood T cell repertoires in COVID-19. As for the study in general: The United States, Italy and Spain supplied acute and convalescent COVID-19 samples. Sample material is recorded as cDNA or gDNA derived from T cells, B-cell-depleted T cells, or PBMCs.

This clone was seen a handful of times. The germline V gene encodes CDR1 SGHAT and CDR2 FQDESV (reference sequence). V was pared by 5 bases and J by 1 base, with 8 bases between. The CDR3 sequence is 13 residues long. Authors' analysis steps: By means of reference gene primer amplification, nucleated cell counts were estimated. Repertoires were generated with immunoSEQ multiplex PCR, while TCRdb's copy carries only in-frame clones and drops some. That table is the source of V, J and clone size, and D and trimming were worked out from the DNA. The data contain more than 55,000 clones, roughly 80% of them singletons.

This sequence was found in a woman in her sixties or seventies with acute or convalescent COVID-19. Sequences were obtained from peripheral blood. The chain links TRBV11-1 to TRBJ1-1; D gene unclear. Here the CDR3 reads CASSPNRNTEAFF. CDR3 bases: TGTGCCAGCAGCCCTAACAGGAACACTGAAGCTTTCTTT.